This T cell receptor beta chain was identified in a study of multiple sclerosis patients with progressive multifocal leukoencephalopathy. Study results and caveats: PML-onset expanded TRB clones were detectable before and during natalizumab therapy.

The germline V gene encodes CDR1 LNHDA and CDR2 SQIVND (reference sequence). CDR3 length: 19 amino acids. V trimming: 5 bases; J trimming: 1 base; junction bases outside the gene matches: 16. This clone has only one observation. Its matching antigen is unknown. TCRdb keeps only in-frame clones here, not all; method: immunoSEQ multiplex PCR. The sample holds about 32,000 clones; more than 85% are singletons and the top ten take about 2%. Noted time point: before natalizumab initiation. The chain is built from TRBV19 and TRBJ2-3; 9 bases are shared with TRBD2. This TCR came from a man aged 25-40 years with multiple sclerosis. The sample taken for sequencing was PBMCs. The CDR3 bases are TGTGCCAGTAGTCTGTTCGGCGGGAGGGGAAAGGGGGGCACAGATACGCAGTATTTT. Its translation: CASSLFGGRGKGGTDTQYF.